The clone carrying this T cell receptor (beta chain) was observed at least ten times. In the original processing: Estimation of nucleated cell counts was performed using reference gene primer amplification. Libraries were prepared by immunoSEQ multiplex PCR; TCRdb keeps only in-frame clonotypes and omits some of them. From that table come the V and J calls and clone size; the DNA was used to work out D and trimming. This table has 250,000 to 350,000 clones, roughly 87% appearing once. The data belong to a study of blood T cell repertoires in COVID-19. Turning to the study itself: Samples came from the United States, Italy and Spain, spanning acute and convalescent COVID-19. PBMCs, B-cell-depleted T cells, or T cells were the source of the cDNA or gDNA that made up the material.

Germline V gene data show CDR1 as SGHTA and CDR2 as FQGNSA. V lost 5 bases and J lost 1, with 18 bases in between. This CDR3 is built from 16 residues. The receptor's source is a man between 18 and 29 years old with active or convalescent COVID-19. Sequenced material: peripheral blood. V is TRBV7-2 and J is TRBJ2-7, with D possibly called TRBD1 or TRBD2 (6 bases each). CDR3 bases: TGTGCCAGCAGCATAGGGGGGCTCGTTGGGTCCTACGAGCAGTACTTC. Its protein product is CASSIGGLVGSYEQYF.